This T cell receptor beta chain was sequenced in a study of blood T cell repertoires in COVID-19. The length of the CDR3 is 15 residues. Germline values: CDR1 SEHNR, CDR2 FQNEAQ (reference sequence). V was clipped by 5 bases and J by 3 bases; unmatched bases: 5. The Seattle site enrolled patients during active infection and followed them longitudinally. Only in-frame clones appear in the TCRdb table, and some are missing; sequencing was by immunoSEQ multiplex PCR. The sample contains some 56,000 clones, roughly nine tenths of which appear only once. This clone occurred a few times. The sequence derives from a woman in her fifties or sixties with COVID-19, enrolled during active disease. This chain links TRBV7-9 with TRBJ1-1; 11 bases line up with TRBD1. The sample consisted of peripheral blood. CDR3: CASSQGQGADTEAFF. CDR3 sequence (DNA): TGTGCCAGCAGCCAAGGACAGGGGGCGGACACTGAAGCTTTCTTT.